Sequencing of this T cell receptor (beta chain) was carried out in a study of T-cell reconstitution after alpha-beta-depleted transplantation in children. Concerning this clonotype: The junction shows a germline mismatch at one end, possibly a read error.

Unique molecular identifiers were used to barcode this TCRbeta library. TCRdb passed the PCR reads through MiXCR, listing each CDR3 protein once. The sample contains roughly 500,000 distinct CDR3 sequences, approximately 32% of which appear only once. Germline V gives CDR1 LNHNV, CDR2 YYDKDF (reference sequence). The CDR3 loop spans 14 amino acids. Source: PBMCs from the stem cell graft donor, taken from the stem cell graft. The receptor was derived from a human donor who donated a stem cell graft to a child with aplastic anemia. The chain recombines TRBV15 with TRBJ2-4; 8 nucleotides agree with TRBD1. The CDR3, as DNA: TGTGCCAACAGCAGAGACAGGGGAGCGGACATTCAGTACTTC. Translation: CANSRDRGADIQYF.